This T cell receptor (beta chain) derives from a study of T cells after yellow fever vaccination. Study-wide points: There was a small share of clonotypes that showed up in both the CD4 and CD8 compartments. In FACS-sorted repertoires, abundant clonotypes from the bulk population could appear as contaminants. At under 98% for CD4 and approximately 88% for CD8, most primary-vaccination clones showed up again after the booster.

A single record per CDR3 protein comes from TCRdb applying MiXCR to the 5' RACE reads. The sample contains under 600,000 distinct CDR3 sequences, roughly 12% of which appear only once. Of note for this clonotype: What it recognizes is unknown.

Trimming stripped 6 bases from V and 7 bases from J, with 16 bases between. This CDR3 contains 14 residues. Germline V gene sequence: CDR1 ENHRY, CDR2 SYGVKD. The TCR comes from a man under 40 who received the YFV17D yellow fever vaccine. V and J are TRBV10-3 and TRBJ2-1; D is unresolved. The sequencing used PBMCs, collected on the day of the yellow fever booster vaccination. CDR3 residues: CAISARNSSNEQFF. The CDR3 coding sequence is TGTGCCATCAGCGCGAGGAACAGTTCAAATGAGCAGTTCTTC.